The 27 T cell receptor beta chains below come from one sample, sequenced in a study of blood T cell repertoires in COVID-19. Measured with immunoSEQ multiplex PCR; TCRdb has only the in-frame clones, and not every one. The table shows approximately 360,000 clones, with roughly four fifths occurring only once. The sequencing sample was made of PBMCs or T cells enriched from blood (not recorded which). These receptors were obtained from a woman aged 50 to 60 who had recovered from COVID-19.

V and J are TRBV7-9 and TRBJ1-3; D is uncertain. In germline, CDR1 is SEHNR, CDR2 FQNEAQ (reference sequence). The germline V and J ends were trimmed by 5 bases and 11 bases, with 13 bases remaining between them. This CDR3 is 12 amino acids long. The CDR3 is CASSVSLGPIYF. The CDR3 bases are TGTGCCAGCAGCGTTTCCCTGGGCCCCATATATTTT.

The chain joins TRBV6-1 to TRBJ1-5; 7 bases are shared with TRBD1. With 7 bases clipped from V and 3 bases from J, the junction kept 3 bases outside the gene matches. CDR1 is MNHNS and CDR2 is SASEGT in the germline V gene. CDR3 length: 13 residues. The CDR3 region has the DNA TGTGCCAGCAACAGGGGTGACAATCAGCCCCAGCATTTT. It yields the protein CASNRGDNQPQHF.

V usage is TRBV4-2 and J usage is TRBJ1-2; 7 bases match TRBD1. Germline V CDR1 and CDR2: LGHNA, YNFKEQ. This CDR3 comprises 14 residues. With 4 bases clipped from V and 5 bases from J, the junction kept 7 bases outside the gene matches. DNA for the CDR3: TGTGCCAGCAGCCTTCGGACAGGAAGATATGGCTACACCTTC. Its protein is CASSLRTGRYGYTF.

J is TRBJ1-1 and V is TRBV6-5; D unresolved. V gave up 8 bases and J gave up 3 bases, with 10 bases separating them. Germline CDR1 MNHEY, CDR2 SVGAGI. The CDR3 extends over 12 amino acids. The CDR3 DNA reads TGTGCCAGCGGGGTCGGGGACACTGAAGCTTTCTTT. Amino acids: CASGVGDTEAFF.

The chain recombines TRBV5-1 with TRBJ2-7; the D is unclear. Germline V gene data show CDR1 as SGHRS and CDR2 as YFSETQ. V was clipped by 4 bases and J by 2 bases, with 13 bases between them. CDR3 length equals 14 residues. DNA of the CDR3: TGCGCCAGCAGCACGATCTCATCGGCCTACGAGCAGTACTTC. Residues: CASSTISSAYEQYF.

The chain combines TRBV27 with TRBJ2-7; weak D call: TRBD2 (6 bases). Germline V gene data show CDR1 as MNHEY and CDR2 as SMNVEV (reference sequence). The CDR3 consists of 16 residues. V was pared by 6 bases and J by 3 bases, with 21 bases between. Here the CDR3 reads CASSPGSGARVYEQYF. CDR3 bases: TGTGCCAGCAGCCCAGGGTCGGGAGCGAGGGTCTACGAGCAGTACTTC.

The chain carries TRBV19 and TRBJ1-1; maybe TRBD1 (6 bases). V was trimmed by 7 bases and J by 5 bases, leaving 17 bases between them. Germline CDR1 reads LNHDA; CDR2 reads SQIVND (reference sequence). The length of the CDR3 is 14 residues. CDR3 protein: CASTNGQGRTEAFF. CDR3 coding DNA: TGTGCCAGTACTAATGGGCAGGGGCGGACTGAAGCTTTCTTT.

The chain employs TRBV27 and TRBJ2-3; 7 bases line up with TRBD1. From germline, CDR1 is MNHEY and CDR2 SMNVEV (reference sequence). This CDR3 has 17 amino acids. J was trimmed by 4 bases and V by 5 bases; bases with no gene match: 15. The CDR3 here is CASSPRPPGGPPDTQYF. In nucleotides, the CDR3 is TGTGCCAGCAGTCCGAGGCCCCCAGGGGGTCCCCCAGATACGCAGTATTTT.

The chain links TRBV7-2 to TRBJ1-2; D gene uncertain. CDR3 size: 13 residues. Trimming took 2 bases from V and 5 from J, leaving 9 bases between them. Germline lookup yields CDR1 SGHTA and CDR2 FQGNSA. Here the CDR3 reads CASSLSAGYGYTF. DNA of the CDR3: TGTGCCAGCAGCTTAAGTGCCGGGTATGGCTACACCTTC.

The chain employs TRBV18 and TRBJ1-3; weak D call: TRBD1 (6 bases). Germline V gives CDR1 KGHSH, CDR2 LQKENI. V was pared by 2 bases and J by 6 bases, with 11 bases between. The length of the CDR3 is 14 residues. The CDR3 sequence: CASSPSGGENTIYF. The CDR3 bases are TGTGCCAGCTCACCAAGCGGGGGCGAAAACACCATATATTTT.

The chain uses TRBV10-3 and TRBJ1-6; 10 nucleotides agree with TRBD1. With V trimmed by 0 bases and J by 10 bases, 3 bases remained unmatched. This CDR3 region has 15 residues. Per germline, CDR1 ENHRY and CDR2 SYGVKD. The CDR3, as DNA: TGTGCCATCAGTGAGTCGGGGACAGGGGAGTCACCCCTCCACTTT. Translating it yields CAISESGTGESPLHF.

The rearrangement uses TRBV12-3 or TRBV12-4 and TRBJ1-2, with D possibly TRBD1 on 6 matching bases. V was clipped by 1 base and J by 12 bases, with 15 bases between them. The CDR3 is 13 residues long. The DNA of the CDR3 is TGTGCCAGCAGTTTAGATCGGACAGCTGTCCACACCTTC. Its protein is CASSLDRTAVHTF.

The chain joins TRBV7-2 to TRBJ2-7, with 8 bases that match TRBD2. V dropped 3 bases and J dropped 3; count of bases not matched to a gene: 4. Per the germline V gene, CDR1 is SGHTA and CDR2 is FQGNSA. The CDR3 consists of 14 residues. The CDR3 DNA sequence: TGTGCCAGCAGCTTCCAGCGGGGGCTCTACGAGCAGTACTTC. Protein product: CASSFQRGLYEQYF.

The chain links TRBV15 to TRBJ2-3; D is unclear. The CDR3 spans 13 residues. Germline CDR1 is LNHNV and CDR2 is YYDKDF (reference sequence). Trimming took off 0 bases at V and 5 bases at J, with 6 bases between the two ends. CDR3 nucleotides: TGTGCCACCAGCAGAGATCTGAGAGATACGCAGTATTTT. As protein: CATSRDLRDTQYF.

The rearrangement uses TRBV27 and TRBJ1-2; 9 nucleotides align to TRBD1. This CDR3 has 16 residues. Germline-derived CDR1 and CDR2 are MNHEY and SMNVEV (reference sequence). V shed 0 bases and J 4 bases; nucleotides not matched to a gene: 6. CDR3 sequence reads: CASSLSVGTGSYGYTF. The CDR3 DNA follows: TGTGCCAGCAGTTTATCGGTCGGGACAGGGTCCTATGGCTACACCTTC.

The rearrangement links TRBV14 to TRBJ1-2; 8 bases are a match to TRBD1. Germline assignment: CDR1 SGHDN and CDR2 FVKESK. Losses at the gene ends were 5 bases for V and 7 bases for J; bases not matched to a gene: 6. This CDR3 has 13 residues. The CDR3 spells CASSTGGQSGYTF. The DNA for the CDR3 is TGTGCCAGCAGCACAGGGGGTCAGAGTGGCTACACCTTC.

In regard to this clone: Distinct nucleotide sequences in the sample also encode this CDR3. This rearrangement joins TRBV27 to TRBJ2-7; D is possibly TRBD1 (6 bases). V lost 5 bases to trimming and J lost 4 bases, with 12 bases between them. This CDR3 has 13 residues. From germline, CDR1 is MNHEY and CDR2 SMNVEV (reference sequence). The CDR3 is CASSLKQGYEQYF. CDR3 nucleotides: TGTGCCAGCAGTCTAAAACAGGGATACGAGCAGTACTTC.

V is TRBV19 and J is TRBJ1-1; TRBD1 matches at 8 bases. CDR3 length: 14 amino acids. With 9 bases clipped from V and 5 bases from J, the junction kept 11 bases outside the gene matches. Per germline, CDR1 LNHDA and CDR2 SQIVND (reference sequence). The CDR3 region is CASSLQGVGTEAFF. The CDR3 DNA reads as TGTGCCAGCTCCTTACAGGGGGTCGGGACTGAAGCTTTCTTT.

The chain joins TRBV6-5 to TRBJ2-7; 7 nucleotides line up with TRBD1. The CDR3 has 15 residues. Per the germline V gene, CDR1 is MNHEY and CDR2 is SVGAGI. With 5 bases clipped from V and 2 bases from J, the junction kept 9 bases outside the gene matches. The DNA of the CDR3 is TGTGCCAGCAGTCGAACACCCGACAGGGCCTACGAGCAGTACTTC. Residues: CASSRTPDRAYEQYF.

The chain links TRBV5-1 to TRBJ2-2; 7 bases map to TRBD2. The germline V gene has CDR1 SGHRS and CDR2 YFSETQ. Trimming at V came to 4 bases and at J to 1 base, leaving 13 bases not matched to a gene. The CDR3 extends over 18 amino acids. The CDR3 DNA reads TGCGCCAGCAGCATTTTTTGGACTAGTAAAAGGAACACCGGGGAGCTGTTTTTT. This sequence encodes CASSIFWTSKRNTGELFF. The full variable domain, its missing parts supplied by reference TRBV5-1 and TRBJ2-2, is KAGVTQTPRYLIKTRGQQVTLSCSPISGHRSVSWYQQTPGQGLQFLFEYFSETQRNKGNFPGRFSGRQFSNSRSEMNVSTLELGDSALYLCASSIFWTSKRNTGELFFGEGSRLTVL.

The genes are TRBV18 and TRBJ2-4; 7 bases map to TRBD1. Germline V gene data show CDR1 as KGHSH and CDR2 as LQKENI. The CDR3 spans 17 residues. The J segment lost 0 bases and the V segment lost 6 bases, leaving 11 bases of the junction unmatched. The CDR3 reads CASSLTGDNLAKNIQYF. In DNA, the CDR3 is TGTGCCAGCTCCCTCACAGGGGACAATTTAGCCAAAAACATTCAGTACTTC.

V and J are TRBV6-2 or TRBV6-3 and TRBJ1-1, with 9 positions matching TRBD1. Germline loops: CDR1 MNHEY, CDR2 SVGEGT. V was clipped by 6 bases and J by 5 bases; unmatched bases: 10. CDR3 length: 15 amino acids. CDR3: CASSVNRGRGTEAFF. CDR3 nucleotides: TGTGCCAGCAGCGTTAACAGGGGGCGGGGGACTGAAGCTTTCTTT.

The V gene is TRBV5-1, the J gene TRBJ1-4; 7 bases map to TRBD1. CDR3 size: 14 residues. The junction had 5 bases not matched to a gene; V was cut back by 3 bases and J by 6 bases. The V gene's germline CDR1 is SGHRS and CDR2 YFSETQ. The CDR3 DNA reads as TGCGCCAGCAGCTCAGGACAGGTTTATGAAAAACTGTTTTTT. It translates to CASSSGQVYEKLFF.

The chain is built from TRBV5-1 and TRBJ1-2; no reliable D call. CDR3 length equals 13 residues. CDR1 is SGHRS, CDR2 YFSETQ, per germline. The V gene lost 4 bases and the J gene lost 4 bases, with 11 bases spanning the gap. CDR3 coding DNA: TGCGCCAGCAGCCCGGGAGGGAGCTATGGCTACACCTTC. Amino acid sequence: CASSPGGSYGYTF.

This clone was seen only once. The chain recombines TRBV13 with TRBJ2-5; TRBD1 might be the D (5 bases). The CDR3 contains 14 residues. The ends were cut back, 6 bases at V and 2 bases at J, with 13 bases in the middle. Germline V gene sequence: CDR1 PRHDT, CDR2 FYEKMQ (reference sequence). CDR3 region: CASRYTGIQETQYF. CDR3 coding DNA: TGTGCCAGCAGGTATACAGGAATTCAAGAGACCCAGTACTTC.

V usage is TRBV6-5 and J usage is TRBJ1-3; D gene unclear. CDR3 length: 15 residues. Germline CDR1 and CDR2: MNHEY and SVGAGI. Trimming removed 2 bases from V and 0 bases from J, with 8 bases in between. CDR3 amino acids: CASSYEGSSGNTIYF. In DNA, the CDR3 is TGTGCCAGCAGTTACGAGGGAAGCTCTGGAAACACCATATATTTT.

V is TRBV9 and J is TRBJ2-1; D might be TRBD2 (5 bases). Germline CDR1 reads SGDLS; CDR2 reads YYNGEE. Trimming removed 4 bases at V and 1 base at J, with 15 bases between. The CDR3 spans 16 residues. The CDR3 DNA is TGTGCCAGCAGCACCCCTGGGAGTAGGTCCTACAATGAGCAGTTCTTC. Translated: CASSTPGSRSYNEQFF.